This TCR beta chain was captured in a study of T cells in Graves' hyperthyroidism and ophthalmopathy (dated by TCRdb to between 2018 and 2021). Concerning the study at large: Peripheral blood was sampled at the time of initial diagnosis, prior to any treatment. A discovery cohort of roughly 96 patients, roughly 43 with Graves' ophthalmopathy and about 58 with stable Graves' hyperthyroidism, was used to find distinguishing TCR V-J signatures. Whether ophthalmopathy could be predicted prospectively was tested in an independent validation cohort made up of under 20 hyperthyroidism patients plus 17 patients who later progressed to ophthalmopathy. For training and testing, the 100 or so patients in the discovery cohort were randomly divided in a 7:3 ratio. Thyroid tissue and blood T-cell repertoires from about six Graves' hyperthyroidism patients were also compared in the study. Following sampling, methimazole starting at 30 mg daily was given to hyperthyroidism patients, and high-dose intravenous methylprednisolone was given to ophthalmopathy patients. According to the paper, TCR Vbeta CDR3 sequencing was carried out on 135 peripheral blood samples, which came from approximately 41 ophthalmopathy, 75 or so hyperthyroidism and about 17 progressor patients. Study-wide findings and limitations: No statistical method was used to fix the sample size in advance, and group allocation was not hidden from the investigators. A 13 V-J signature model separated ophthalmopathy from stable hyperthyroidism, with around 91% sensitivity and 81% to 83% specificity in cross-validation and 80%/75% in testing. Most expanded thyroid clonotypes (frequency above 0.001) were also detected in blood, a finding suggesting that blood repertoires may reflect thyroid immune responses. In validation, the model predicted progression to ophthalmopathy with 55% to 71% sensitivity and about 73% specificity, a median of 6.5 months before onset.

This clonotype has ten or more counts. The antigen it binds to is not known. No base quality information exists; no much larger clone differs at one position. The hyperthyroidism patients were between 18 and 65 years old and newly diagnosed, with a disease duration of less than 2 months. The study excluded patients with uncontrolled infections, other autoimmune diseases, pregnancy or lactation. Diagnoses were established on the basis of clinical symptoms, serum thyroxine and TRAb, thyroid ultrasound, and orbital computed tomography. Blood from progressor patients was drawn when they were first diagnosed with hyperthyroidism, before any ophthalmopathy symptoms appeared. PBMCs were separated from roughly 9.6 ml of fresh peripheral blood using Ficoll-Paque density gradient centrifugation. Progressor patients were initially diagnosed with Graves' hyperthyroidism and developed ophthalmopathy during follow-up. Total RNA was extracted using Trizol reagent, and RNA quality was assessed on an Agilent 2100 Bioanalyzer.

Taken from cysteine to phenylalanine, the CDR3 has 15 residues. Of the read, only the CDR3 DNA is kept; its 45 bases are in frame from base 1. CDR1 MNHEY and CDR2 SMNVEV were looked up in the germline V gene (reference sequence). Ends trimmed: V by 3 bases, J by 1 base; bases unmatched to a gene: 2. The TCR beta CDR3 regions were amplified from RNA transcripts. A first-round RT-PCR of the TCR CDR3 used the HTBI primer set with the Qiagen OneStep RT-PCR kit. Libraries were constructed in a second round of multiplex PCR, after which size selection and purification were carried out. Libraries were sequenced paired-end with 100 bp reads on an Illumina HiSeq2000. From the authors' description of their analysis: SOAPnuke was used to process the raw data, with reads discarded if the reads contained adapters or uncalled bases, had a mean Phred below 15, or lacked an exact constant-primer or identifier match. COPE v1.2.5 was used to merge high-quality paired reads, and clonotypes were defined as unique nucleotide sequences. MiTCR v1.1 was used to align clonotypes to the IMGT TRBV, TRBD and TRBJ reference segments. The analysis included only V-J combinations with a frequency above 0.0001, which together covered more than 98% of the repertoires. A TCS score was defined as the ratio of F50 (clonal expansion) to E x V (chaos), with BLOSUM62-based TCRdist applied between CDR3 peptides within each V-J. Welch's t-statistics and random forest reduced around 520 V-J features to 13, which were used in a naive Bayes classifier (R e1071). TCRdb reprocessed the public reads (quality trimming at Q25 with fastp, clone calling with MiXCR) and kept in-frame beta chains. Rows are unified per CDR3 protein, each entry keeping the most common DNA and genes. The V and J calls were not made by the authors but by TCRdb's processing. In all, the sample holds 250,000 or so distinct CDR3 sequences, and roughly 15% of those were seen once. The ten top clones hold around 30% of the sample.

This TCR came from a woman between 45 and 60 years old with Graves' hyperthyroidism that later progressed to Graves' ophthalmopathy. The chain uses TRBV27 and TRBJ2-1; 8 bases in between match TRBD2. Source material: blood. Here is the DNA: TGTGCCAGCAGTTTCAGCGGGAGATCCTACAATGAGCAGTTCTTC. Its protein reads: CASSFSGRSYNEQFF.